This passage covers 7 T cell receptor beta chains from one sample sequenced in a study of T cells after yellow fever vaccination. TCRdb recomputed calls from the 5' RACE reads with MiXCR, one row per CDR3 protein. The repertoire holds 200,000 to 250,000 distinct CDR3 sequences, with 2.5% to 3.5% as singletons. The sequences come from CD4+ T cells sorted from PBMCs, collected 10 days after the yellow fever booster vaccination. All receptors derive from a man aged 18 to 29 who received the YFV17D yellow fever vaccine.

This clonotype was counted ten times or more. The CDR3 coding sequence is TGCGCCAGCACCCTCGTAACAGGAGCCAAAAACATTCAGTACTTC. As protein: CASTLVTGAKNIQYF. The V and J genes are TRBV5-1 and TRBJ2-4, with D possibly TRBD1 on 5 matching bases. V lost 6 bases to trimming and J lost 0 bases, with 13 bases between them. Germline CDR1 SGHRS, CDR2 YFSETQ. This CDR3 is built from 15 residues.

This chain joins TRBV20-1 and TRBJ2-5; TRBD2 matches 10 bases. The CDR3 is made up of 14 amino acids. From germline, CDR1 is DFQATT and CDR2 SNEGSKA (reference sequence). V was pared by 6 bases and J by 5 bases, with 9 bases of the junction left unmatched. This chain's CDR3 is CSAESGGGLETQYF. In DNA, the CDR3 is TGCAGTGCAGAGAGCGGGGGGGGCCTTGAGACCCAGTACTTC.

This clonotype was picked up many times. The chain couples TRBV7-9 to TRBJ2-4; unclear D gene. Trimming cost V 1 base and J 8 bases, with 3 bases left between them. CDR1 SEHNR and CDR2 FQNEAQ come from the germline V gene (reference sequence). CDR3 size: 11 residues. The CDR3 here is CASSLGYIQYF. The CDR3 nucleotides are TGTGCCAGCAGCTTAGGGTACATTCAGTACTTC. Using reference TRBV7-9 and TRBJ2-4 for the parts outside the CDR3, the full variable domain is DTGVSQNPRHKITKRGQNVTFRCDPISEHNRLYWYRQTLGQGPEFLTYFQNEAQLEKSRLLSDRFSAERPKGSFSTLEIQRTEQGDSAMYLCASSLGYIQYFGAGTRLSVL.

This clonotype was detected ten times or more. The chain recombines TRBV5-1 with TRBJ2-7, with 7 bases matching TRBD2. CDR3 length equals 14 residues. The germline V gene has CDR1 SGHRS and CDR2 YFSETQ. J gave up 6 bases and V 0 bases, and 6 bases lay outside the gene matches. The CDR3 here is CASSLDWGGTEQYV. The CDR3 DNA follows: TGCGCCAGCAGCTTGGATTGGGGGGGGACCGAGCAGTACGTC.

Ten or more counts support this clonotype. V and J are TRBV6-2 or TRBV6-3 and TRBJ2-4; 8 bases agree with TRBD1. V trimming: 6 bases; J trimming: 6 bases; junction bases outside the gene matches: 13. The CDR3 is 16 amino acids. Germline V gene data show CDR1 as MNHEY and CDR2 as SVGEGT. Here the CDR3 DNA reads TGTGCCAGCAGATCAGATTCAGGGGGCCGCGGAAACATTCAGTACTTC. Amino acid sequence: CASRSDSGGRGNIQYF.

This clonotype was seen at least ten times. The rearrangement uses TRBV28 and TRBJ2-4, with 9 bases that match TRBD1. This CDR3 has 14 amino acids. V was pared by 8 bases and J by 8 bases, with 10 bases of the junction left unmatched. The V gene's germline CDR1 is MDHEN and CDR2 SYDVKM. CDR3 sequence: CASVSPGQGDIQYF. The CDR3 DNA reads as TGTGCCAGCGTTTCCCCGGGACAGGGCGACATTCAGTACTTC.

This clonotype was counted many times. CDR3 in amino acids: CASSQGGKTQYF. The CDR3, as DNA: TGTGCCAGCAGCCAAGGTGGGAAGACCCAGTACTTC. The rearrangement links TRBV28 to TRBJ2-5; the D is unclear. The V gene lost 6 bases and the J gene lost 6 bases, with 11 bases spanning the gap. The CDR3 extends over 12 amino acids. Germline assignment: CDR1 MDHEN and CDR2 SYDVKM.